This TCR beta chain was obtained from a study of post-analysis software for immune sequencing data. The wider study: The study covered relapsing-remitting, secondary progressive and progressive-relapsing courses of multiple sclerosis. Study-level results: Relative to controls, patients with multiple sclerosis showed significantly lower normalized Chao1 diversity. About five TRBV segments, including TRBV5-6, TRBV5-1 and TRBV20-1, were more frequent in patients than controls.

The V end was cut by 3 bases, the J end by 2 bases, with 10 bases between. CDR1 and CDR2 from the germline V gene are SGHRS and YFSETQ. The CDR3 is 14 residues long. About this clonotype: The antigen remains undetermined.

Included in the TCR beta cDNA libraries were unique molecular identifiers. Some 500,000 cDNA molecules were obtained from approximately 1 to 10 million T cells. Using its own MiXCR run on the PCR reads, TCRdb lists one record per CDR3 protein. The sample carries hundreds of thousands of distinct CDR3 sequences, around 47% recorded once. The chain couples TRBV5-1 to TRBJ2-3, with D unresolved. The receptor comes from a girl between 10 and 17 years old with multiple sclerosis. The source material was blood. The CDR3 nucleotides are TGCGCCAGCAGCTCCCCTTACAACACAGATACGCAGTATTTT. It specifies CASSSPYNTDTQYF.